The rows below give T cell receptor beta chains drawn from one sample of a study of cytomegalovirus exposure and HLA in healthy donors. Using immunoSEQ multiplex PCR, the repertoire was profiled, and TCRdb retains in-frame clones only, with some absent. The sample lists tens of thousands of clones; about 84% were seen once. Specimen: PBMCs. The receptors derive from a female donor in good health and CMV-seronegative. Each CDR3 is given with its conserved first and last residue. D genes are given only for firm matches. Size is stated for part of the rows, as once, few or many counts, or as a class when the clone is expanded.

17	TRBV19	TRBD1	few	TRBJ1-2	TGTGCCAGTAGTACCCCCCGACAGGGGAGAGGTAACTATGGCTACACCTTC	CASSTPRQGRGNYGYTF
12	TRBV7-9	NA	NA	TRBJ1-1	TGTGCCAGCAGCTTAATCCAGGTGCAGGCTTTCTTT	CASSLIQVQAFF
13	TRBV27	NA	NA	TRBJ2-5	TGTGCCAGCAGTTTTAGCAGGGGATGGACCCAGTACTTC	CASSFSRGWTQYF
15	TRBV7-8	TRBD2	few	TRBJ2-1	TGTGCCAGCAGCTTAGAGCTAGCGGTAAACAATGAGCAGTTCTTC	CASSLELAVNNEQFF
18	TRBV4-3	TRBD1	few	TRBJ2-1	TGCGCCAGCAGCCAAGCGTACGGGACAGGGGGTATCTACAATGAGCAGTTCTTC	CASSQAYGTGGIYNEQFF
14	TRBV2	TRBD1	NA	TRBJ1-5	TGTGCCAGCAGCCGACAGGGGACTGATCAGCCCCAGCATTTT	CASSRQGTDQPQHF
18	TRBV7-9	TRBD1	once	TRBJ1-2	TGTGCCAGCAGCTTAGAGTTGGGCCCCAGGGGGCGGACTAGTGGCTACACCTTC	CASSLELGPRGRTSGYTF
14	TRBV19	TRBD2	NA	TRBJ2-2	TGTGCCAGTAGCGGGGGGGGCGCGTCCGGGGAGCTGTTTTTT	CASSGGGASGELFF
11	TRBV7-9	NA	few	TRBJ1-1	TGTGCCAGCAGCTTAGAAGGGGTAGCTTTCTTT	CASSLEGVAFF
16	TRBV7-2	NA	few	TRBJ1-1	TGTGCCAGCAGCTTAACCCACTTTATCCAGAACACTGAAGCTTTCTTT	CASSLTHFIQNTEAFF
14	TRBV13	NA	few	TRBJ1-2	TGTGCCTCAACCTCGGAGGGATCCCTATGTGGCTACACCTTC	CASTSEGSLCGYTF
15	TRBV18	NA	NA	TRBJ1-1	TGTGCCAGCTCACCACCGTCGAGCTTGAACACTGAAGCTTTCTTT	CASSPPSSLNTEAFF
13	TRBV11-3	TRBD2	NA	TRBJ2-1	TGTGCCAGCAGGGCGGGGGGCCAGGGAGAGCAGTTCTTC	CASRAGGQGEQFF
15	TRBV6-5	TRBD1	few	TRBJ1-1	TGTGCCAGCAGTTACTCTCCGACAGGGGGCACTGAAGCTTTCTTT	CASSYSPTGGTEAFF
16	TRBV7-9	NA	NA	TRBJ1-1	TGTTCCAGCAGCTCACGTGAGGGGGGGGTGAACACTGAAGCTTTCTTT	CSSSSREGGVNTEAFF
17	TRBV7-9	NA	NA	TRBJ1-5	TGTGCCAGCAGCAAAACAAGCACGGGTGATAGCAATCAGCCCCAGCATTTT	CASSKTSTGDSNQPQHF